This T cell receptor (beta chain) was sequenced during a study of OX40 agonist ivuxolimab in advanced cancers. Study overall: It was permissible to have had prior anti-PD-1, anti-PD-L1 or anti-CTLA-4 therapy, and approximately 40% had some. Study findings and constraints: A proportion of nonresponders additionally exhibited low normalized T-cell clonal expansion.

Points on this clone: The target antigen is unknown.

CDR1 is MDHEN and CDR2 is SYDVKM in the germline V gene. The V gene lost 1 base and the J gene lost 3 bases, with 8 bases spanning the gap. This CDR3 has 14 amino acids. The assay was immunoSEQ multiplex PCR, and TCRdb's table has in-frame clones only and misses some. The data show 80,000 to 95,000 clones, approximately 90% seen once. Systemic immunosuppression or a history of autoimmune disease excluded patients. The sequencing used CD4+ or CD8+ T cells sorted from blood, collected in a trial of the OX40 agonist ivuxolimab. The receptor was isolated from an adult with an advanced solid tumor such as melanoma, head and neck, liver or kidney cancer. The chain couples TRBV28 to TRBJ2-3; D remains unclear. CDR3: CASSLLGSTDTQYF. Here the CDR3 DNA reads TGTGCCAGCAGTTTATTAGGGTCGACAGATACGCAGTATTTT.